The next 13 T cell receptor beta chains were all read from a single sample in a study of T cells in Graves' hyperthyroidism and ophthalmopathy. There were TCR beta CDR3 regions amplified from RNA transcripts. RT-PCR in the first round (using the HTBI primer set) targeted the TCR CDR3. TCRdb ran MiXCR on the multiplex PCR reads and lists one entry per CDR3 protein. This sample has 500,000 to 800,000 distinct CDR3 sequences, with about 45% found just once. Sequencing used peripheral blood or thyroid tissue (not recorded which). All receptors come from an adult man with Graves' disease, either hyperthyroidism or ophthalmopathy (not recorded which).

This clonotype showed up many times. The J gene is TRBJ1-1, the V gene TRBV20-1, with D uncertain. V gave up 3 bases and J gave up 8 bases, with 10 bases separating them. There are 11 residues in the CDR3. Germline V CDR1 and CDR2: DFQATT, SNEGSKA (reference sequence). Written as DNA, the CDR3 is TGCAGTGCTAGGGAGTTGACCGAAGCTTTCTTT. This encodes CSARELTEAFF.

The CDR3 DNA follows: TGTGCCAGCAGTGGGGGGAGTGGCGTTTACTCTGGGGCCAACGTCCTGACTTTC. Translation: CASSGGSGVYSGANVLTF. The rearrangement links TRBV2 to TRBJ2-6; D could derive from TRBD1 or TRBD2 (5 bases each). The CDR3 totals 18 residues. From germline, CDR1 is SNHLY and CDR2 FYNNEI. V was shortened by 4 bases and J by 0 bases, with 16 bases between the two germline ends.

This clonotype turned up a few times. J is TRBJ1-1 and V is TRBV11-2; no definite D call. CDR3 length: 14 amino acids. Trimming cost V 1 base and J 3 bases, with 9 bases left between them. CDR1 is SGHAT and CDR2 is FQNNGV in the germline V gene. The CDR3 DNA reads TGTGCCAGCAGCTTAGGCCTGGACCACACTGAAGCTTTCTTT. Translated, it gives CASSLGLDHTEAFF.

The rearrangement uses TRBV20-1 and TRBJ1-1, with 8 bases matching TRBD1. Germline CDR1 reads DFQATT; CDR2 reads SNEGSKA (reference sequence). The CDR3 extends over 12 amino acids. J lost 6 bases, V lost 1 base, and 1 base had no gene match. CDR3 in amino acids: CSARAGGPEAFF. The CDR3 bases are TGCAGTGCTAGAGCAGGGGGCCCTGAAGCTTTCTTT.

The chain carries TRBV9 and TRBJ1-6, with 7 bases lining up with TRBD1. Germline V gene sequence: CDR1 SGDLS, CDR2 YYNGEE. The CDR3 totals 18 residues. Trimming removed 0 bases from V and 3 bases from J; junction bases left unmatched: 9. CDR3 sequence (DNA): TGTGCCAGCAGCGTAGCTCCTGTGACAGGGAACTATAATTCACCCCTCCACTTT. It is translated as CASSVAPVTGNYNSPLHF.

This clonotype was recorded at least ten times. This chain links TRBV9 with TRBJ1-6; 7 bases are shared with TRBD1. The CDR3 totals 14 residues. The J segment lost 5 bases and the V segment lost 4 bases, leaving 3 bases of the junction unmatched. CDR1 and CDR2 (germline): SGDLS, YYNGEE. CDR3 DNA: TGTGCCAGCAGCTTTACAGGGGATAATTCACCCCTCCACTTT. Encoded protein: CASSFTGDNSPLHF.

The CDR3, as DNA: TGTGCCAGCAGCCAACCCAACGACCGGGACACCAATTTCTACGAGCAGTACTTC. It specifies CASSQPNDRDTNFYEQYF. The chain is built from TRBV7-3 and TRBJ2-7, with D maybe TRBD1 (6 bases). Germline V gene lookup returns CDR1 SGHTA and CDR2 FQGTGA. The V end lost 5 bases, the J end lost 3 bases, and 26 bases lay between the germline ends. The CDR3 sequence is 18 residues long.

The chain uses TRBV25-1 and TRBJ1-6; 9 bases are shared with TRBD1. This CDR3 is 16 amino acids long. The V segment lost 6 bases and the J segment 4 bases; nucleotides outside the gene matches: 7. Germline V lookup: CDR1 MGHDK, CDR2 SYGVNS. In DNA, the CDR3 is TGTGCCAGCAGCTTGACAGGGGGACAGTATAATTCACCCCTCCACTTT. It encodes CASSLTGGQYNSPLHF.

This clonotype showed up many times. V is TRBV7-8 and J is TRBJ1-6, with D possibly matching TRBD1 (5 bases). The CDR3 has 14 amino acids. V lost 1 base and J 9 bases, leaving 10 bases between the germline ends. Germline CDR1 and CDR2: SGHVS and FQNEAQ. The CDR3 reads CASSLEIQGSPLHF. The CDR3 coding sequence is TGTGCCAGCAGCTTAGAGATTCAGGGTTCACCCCTCCACTTT.

This clonotype was picked up a small number of times. J is TRBJ2-5 and V is TRBV5-4, with D perhaps matching TRBD1 or TRBD2 (6 bases each). Trimming pared 2 bases from V and 4 bases from J, leaving 15 bases between. This CDR3 contains 15 residues. Germline values: CDR1 SGHNT, CDR2 YYREEE (reference sequence). The CDR3 is CASSLNWGAGETQYF. In nucleotides, the CDR3 is TGTGCCAGCAGCTTAAATTGGGGGGCCGGAGAGACCCAGTACTTC. Complete variable domain (other parts from reference TRBV5-4 and TRBJ2-5): ETGVTQSPTHLIKTRGQQVTLRCSSQSGHNTVSWYQQALGQGPQFIFQYYREEENGRGNFPPRFSGLQFPNYSSELNVNALELDDSALYLCASSLNWGAGETQYFGPGTRLLVL.

The genes are TRBV24-1 and TRBJ2-6; 9 positions match TRBD1. J gave up 3 bases and V 3 bases, and 8 bases lay outside the gene matches. The CDR3 consists of 18 residues. The germline CDR1 and CDR2 sequences are KGHDR and SFDVKD. CDR3 region: CATSDNRGQFGGANVLTF. CDR3 in DNA: TGTGCCACCAGTGATAACAGGGGGCAATTTGGTGGGGCCAACGTCCTGACTTTC.

V is TRBV24-1 and J is TRBJ1-4; 7 positions agree with TRBD1. CDR3 length: 13 amino acids. With V trimmed by 3 bases and J by 13 bases, 7 bases remained unmatched. Germline V gene data show CDR1 as KGHDR and CDR2 as SFDVKD. The chain's CDR3 is CATSDATGDGLFF. CDR3 sequence (DNA): TGTGCCACCAGTGATGCAACAGGGGACGGACTGTTTTTT.

The J gene is TRBJ1-4, the V gene TRBV7-8; D is perhaps TRBD1 (6 bases). Germline CDR1 SGHVS, CDR2 FQNEAQ. The V and J ends lost 5 bases and 7 bases respectively, with 17 bases between them. CDR3 size: 15 residues. CDR3: CASSLRRGRVEKLFF. DNA for the CDR3: TGTGCCAGCAGCCTCCGGCGGGGGCGGGTTGAAAAACTGTTTTTT.